This passage covers 15 T cell receptor beta chains from one sample sequenced in a study of vaccination effects on CD4 cells after COVID-19 (dated by TCRdb to 2021 to 2024). Library preparation used the immunoSEQ multiplex PCR assay. This is the immuneACCESS table as TCRdb keeps it, with only in-frame sequences that have V and J called. A part of the clones is gone; compared with another copy, unresolved V genes explain less than half, and the rest is unexplained. The sample table holds about 59,000 clones, of which 60% to 80% were seen once. The ten most abundant clones make up roughly 2% of the sample. No antigen has been assigned to these receptors. In the ViraFEST assay, PBMC were stimulated with viral peptide pools, and antigen-specific CD4+ T cell clonotypes were then identified by expansion using TCR sequencing. After more than 9 days of culture, CD4+ T cells were isolated with the EasySep CD4+ T cell isolation kit. Participants received two doses of either the BNT162b2 or the mRNA-1273 mRNA SARS-CoV-2 vaccine.

The source material was CD4+ T cells from PBMCs cultured with HCoV-OC43 spike peptides, sampled after COVID-19 vaccination. What the cell subset or site label conveys for this sample: HCoV-OC43 spike overlapping peptide pool stimulation. The source of these receptors is a human donor who received a COVID-19 vaccine.

The V gene is TRBV6-5, the J gene TRBJ1-2; the D is unclear. CDR1 is MNHEY and CDR2 is SVGAGI in the germline V gene. V was clipped by 8 bases and J by 4 bases, with 14 bases between them. There are 13 residues in the CDR3. The DNA for the CDR3 is TGTGCCAGCGGCTCTGACCGAGCCTATGGCTACACCTTC. This sequence encodes CASGSDRAYGYTF.

The chain links TRBV3-1 (or the pseudogene TRBV3-2) to TRBJ2-1; D perhaps matches TRBD2 (5 bases). This CDR3 is 15 amino acids long. V was cut by 0 bases and J by 7 bases, with 13 bases left in between. Germline loops: CDR1 LGHDT, CDR2 YNNKEL (reference sequence). CDR3 sequence reads: CASSQELGLSNEQFF. In DNA, the CDR3 is TGTGCCAGCAGCCAAGAGTTAGGACTCTCGAATGAGCAGTTCTTC.

The gene calls are TRBV15 and TRBJ1-4; no clear D gene. The V end lost 0 bases, the J end lost 7 bases, and 12 bases lay between the germline ends. Germline V gene sequence: CDR1 LNHNV, CDR2 YYDKDF (reference sequence). CDR3 size: 15 residues. The CDR3 sequence is CATSRDGGQSEKLFF. The CDR3 DNA reads as TGTGCCACCAGCAGAGATGGTGGCCAGAGTGAAAAACTGTTTTTT.

The rearrangement links TRBV7-2 to TRBJ2-2; tentatively, D is TRBD2 (6 bases). The V end lost 1 base, the J end lost 6 bases, and 12 bases lay between the germline ends. Germline CDR1 SGHTA, CDR2 FQGNSA. The CDR3 spans 15 residues. The CDR3 coding sequence is TGTGCCAGCAGCTTAGGGAGGGGTATCGCCGGGGAGCTGTTTTTT. This codes for CASSLGRGIAGELFF.

This rearrangement joins TRBV27 to TRBJ1-2; perhaps TRBD1 as D (5 bases). The germline V gene has CDR1 MNHEY and CDR2 SMNVEV (reference sequence). This CDR3 contains 13 residues. Trimming took off 8 bases at V and 5 bases at J, with 15 bases between the two ends. The CDR3, as DNA: TGTGCCAGCGGCCGGGGGACGGTATATGGCTACACCTTC. This sequence encodes CASGRGTVYGYTF.

V usage is TRBV10-2 and J usage is TRBJ2-7, with unresolved D. From germline, CDR1 is WSHSY and CDR2 SAAADI. V shed 2 bases and J shed 4 bases, with 12 bases lying between them. CDR3 length: 14 residues. DNA for the CDR3: TGCGCCAGCAGTGAGCCGTCGTGGGGATACGAGCAGTACGTC. It codes for CASSEPSWGYEQYV.

In its sample, this clone was seen a few times. The chain carries TRBV30 and TRBJ1-1; maybe TRBD1 (6 bases). V was trimmed by 6 bases and J by 6 bases, leaving 14 bases between them. Germline V CDR1 and CDR2: GTSNPN, SVGIG (reference sequence). The CDR3 has 12 amino acids. The CDR3 loop reads CACAGAVAEAFF. As DNA, the CDR3 is TGTGCCTGCGCGGGGGCGGTCGCTGAAGCTTTCTTT.

V is TRBV5-1 and J is TRBJ2-3, with D unresolved. Germline V gives CDR1 SGHRS, CDR2 YFSETQ. The CDR3 contains 13 residues. The germline V and J ends were trimmed by 1 base and 2 bases, with 5 bases remaining between them. In DNA form, the CDR3 reads TGCGCCAGCAGCTTGTCCCTCACAGATACGCAGTATTTT. Translating gives CASSLSLTDTQYF.

CDR3 nucleotides: TGTGCCAGCAGCTTAGTACAGGGCTCGAACACTGAAGCTTTCTTT. Amino acids: CASSLVQGSNTEAFF. The chain is built from TRBV7-9 and TRBJ1-1, with D perhaps matching TRBD1 (6 bases). Trimming took off 1 base at V and 1 base at J, with 10 bases between the two ends. This CDR3 comprises 15 residues. Germline V lookup: CDR1 SEHNR, CDR2 FQNEAQ (reference sequence).

V is TRBV2 and J is TRBJ2-3, with TRBD1 identical over 7 bases. CDR3 size: 14 residues. Trimming removed 8 bases from V and 0 bases from J; junction bases left unmatched: 5. From germline, CDR1 is SNHLY and CDR2 FYNNEI. CDR3 in amino acids: CASRSGGSTDTQYF. In DNA, the CDR3 is TGTGCCAGCCGGTCAGGGGGTAGCACAGATACGCAGTATTTT.

The V gene is TRBV28, the J gene TRBJ1-3; the match to TRBD1 covers 7 bases. Trimming removed 9 bases from V and 2 bases from J; junction bases left unmatched: 4. The CDR3 has 13 amino acids. Germline CDR1 is MDHEN and CDR2 is SYDVKM. The CDR3 DNA reads as TGTGCCAGTAAGGACAGGACTGGAAACACCATATATTTT. It codes for CASKDRTGNTIYF.

This clone was detected a few times. This rearrangement joins TRBV2 to TRBJ1-6, with 9 bases aligning to TRBD1. This CDR3 region has 15 residues. Germline V gene sequence: CDR1 SNHLY, CDR2 FYNNEI. After removal of 4 bases from V and 10 bases from J, the junction contained 8 bases not matched to a gene. CDR3 sequence reads: CASSGGQGQRSPLHF. The CDR3 DNA reads TGTGCCAGCAGTGGGGGACAGGGCCAAAGGTCACCCCTCCACTTT.

The chain carries TRBV30 and TRBJ1-2; TRBD1 might be the D (6 bases). The V and J ends lost 8 bases and 6 bases respectively, with 16 bases between them. Germline CDR1 and CDR2: GTSNPN and SVGIG (reference sequence). The CDR3 has 12 residues. The CDR3 region has the DNA TGTGCCGGGAACCGGGACACGGATGGCTACACCTTC. Protein product: CAGNRDTDGYTF.

The V gene is TRBV5-1, the J gene TRBJ2-1; D is possibly TRBD2 (5 bases). The CDR3 length is 16 residues. CDR1 is SGHRS, CDR2 YFSETQ, per germline. V was shortened by 1 base and J by 0 bases, with 11 bases between the two germline ends. The CDR3 DNA reads as TGCGCCAGCAGCTTGATAGCGAGTAGCTCCTACAATGAGCAGTTCTTC. Translated, it gives CASSLIASSSYNEQFF.

The rearrangement joins TRBV6-5 to TRBJ2-3; D remains unclear. V lost 7 bases and J lost 1, with 9 bases in between. CDR1 is MNHEY and CDR2 is SVGAGI in the germline V gene. The CDR3 covers 13 residues. The CDR3 region has the DNA TGTGCCAGCACTTGGGCGGGCACAGATACGCAGTATTTT. It codes for CASTWAGTDTQYF.